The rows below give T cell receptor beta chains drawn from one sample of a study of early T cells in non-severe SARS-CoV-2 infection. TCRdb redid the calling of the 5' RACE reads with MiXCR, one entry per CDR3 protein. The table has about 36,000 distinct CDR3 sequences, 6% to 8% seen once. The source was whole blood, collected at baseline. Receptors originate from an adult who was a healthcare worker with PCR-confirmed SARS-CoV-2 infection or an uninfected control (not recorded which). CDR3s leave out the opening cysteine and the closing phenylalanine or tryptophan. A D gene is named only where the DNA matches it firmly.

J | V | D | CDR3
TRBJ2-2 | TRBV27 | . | ASSLRQTTGELF
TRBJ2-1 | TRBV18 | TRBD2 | ASSLSGSSYNEQF
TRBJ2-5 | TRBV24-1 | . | ATSDSSRAQETQY
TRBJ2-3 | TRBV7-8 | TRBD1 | ASSLGDRGATQY
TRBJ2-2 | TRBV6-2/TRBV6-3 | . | ASCRGNTGELF
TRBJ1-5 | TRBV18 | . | ASSVLSEVPDQPQH
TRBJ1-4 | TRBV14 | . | ASSQVGGGTNEKLF
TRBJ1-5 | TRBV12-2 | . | ASRFRDSLFNQPQH
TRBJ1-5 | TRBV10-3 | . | AINQFPPGDGQPQH
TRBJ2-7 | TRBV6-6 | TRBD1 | ASSSPGGYEQY
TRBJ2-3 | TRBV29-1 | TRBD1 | STRDRDTDTQY
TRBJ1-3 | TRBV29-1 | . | SVNSGNTIY
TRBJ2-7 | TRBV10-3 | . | ATARDMSSYEQY
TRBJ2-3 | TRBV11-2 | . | ASSLRSGGGHKGDTQY
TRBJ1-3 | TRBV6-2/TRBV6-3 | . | ASSYSSGNTIY
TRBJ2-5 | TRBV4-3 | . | ASSQERNSRETQY
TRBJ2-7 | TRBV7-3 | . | ASSPSSVSGAYEQY
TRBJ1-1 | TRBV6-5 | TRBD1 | ASRPDRVGTEAF
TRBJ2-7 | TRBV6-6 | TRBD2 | ASSGTSGIPYEQY
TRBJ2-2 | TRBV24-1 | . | ATSVTVSNTGELF
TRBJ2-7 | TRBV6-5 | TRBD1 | ATLDRGRYEQY
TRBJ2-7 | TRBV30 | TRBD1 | AWSLPGQGSYEQY
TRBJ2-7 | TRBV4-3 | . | ASSQEGANEQY
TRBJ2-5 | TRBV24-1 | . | ATSDFTGETQY
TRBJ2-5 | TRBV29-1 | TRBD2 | SVVPGLAEETQY
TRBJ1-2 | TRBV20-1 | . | SAQDRSSYGYT
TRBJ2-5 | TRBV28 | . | ASSLGSAGAETQY
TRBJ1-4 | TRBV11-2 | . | ASSSWDRREKLF
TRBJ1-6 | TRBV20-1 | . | SVLSRGRSNNSPLH
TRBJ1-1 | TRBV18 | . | ASSPYRQGHTEAF
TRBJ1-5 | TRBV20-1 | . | SARVPGGLDQPQH
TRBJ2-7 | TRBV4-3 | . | ASSQSQVSSYEQY
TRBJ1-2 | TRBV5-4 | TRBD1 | ASSPTGLVSGYT
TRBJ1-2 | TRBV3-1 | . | ASSPTHRSYGYT
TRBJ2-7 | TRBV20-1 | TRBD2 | SARGLAGMGEQY
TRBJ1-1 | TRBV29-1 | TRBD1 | SVPGTAEAF
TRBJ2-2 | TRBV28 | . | ASWRGDTGELF
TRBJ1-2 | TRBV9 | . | ASSNRDIGYGYT
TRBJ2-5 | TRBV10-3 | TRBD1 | AIRLQQGGAQY
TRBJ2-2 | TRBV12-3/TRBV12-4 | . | ASSWNTGELF
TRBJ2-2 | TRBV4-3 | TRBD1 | ASSLKPTGGGTGELF
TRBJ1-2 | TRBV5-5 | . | ASSPFQGAGGYT
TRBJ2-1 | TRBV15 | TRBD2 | ATSRRLASYNEQF
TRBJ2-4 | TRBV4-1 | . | ASSQSVAKNIQY
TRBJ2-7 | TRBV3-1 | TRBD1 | ASGTASYEQY
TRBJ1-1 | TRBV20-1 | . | SARDREDTEAF
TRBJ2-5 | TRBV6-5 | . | ASSYRGASGVSQY
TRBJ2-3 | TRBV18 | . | ASSSYLDTQY
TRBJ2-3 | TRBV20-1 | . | SARDEQGGSTDTQY
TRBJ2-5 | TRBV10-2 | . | ASSVREQETQY
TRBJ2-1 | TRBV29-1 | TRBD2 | SGRTSGTEQF
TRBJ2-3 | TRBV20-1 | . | SASMGNTDTQY
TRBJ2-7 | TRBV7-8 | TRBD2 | ASSGGTSGRAHEQY
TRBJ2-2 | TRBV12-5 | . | ASGLNTGELF